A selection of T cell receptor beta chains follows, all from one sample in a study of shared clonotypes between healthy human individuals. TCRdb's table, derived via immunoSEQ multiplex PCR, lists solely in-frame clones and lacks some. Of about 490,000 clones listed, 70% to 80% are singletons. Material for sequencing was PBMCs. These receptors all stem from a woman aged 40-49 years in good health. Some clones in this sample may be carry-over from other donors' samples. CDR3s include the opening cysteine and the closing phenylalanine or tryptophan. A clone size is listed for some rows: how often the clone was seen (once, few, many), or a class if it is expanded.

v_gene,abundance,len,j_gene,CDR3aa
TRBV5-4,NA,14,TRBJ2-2,CASRSGTDTGELFF
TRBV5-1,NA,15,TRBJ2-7,CASSIGQGPTYEQYF
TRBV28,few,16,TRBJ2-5,CASSLGPTGDQETQYF
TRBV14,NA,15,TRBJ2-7,CASSQASGVSYEQYF
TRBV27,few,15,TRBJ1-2,CASSLTAVFSYGYTF
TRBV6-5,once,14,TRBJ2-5,CASRALAIQETQYF
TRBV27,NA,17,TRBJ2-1,CASSRTSGTSSYNEQFF
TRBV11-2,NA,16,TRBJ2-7,CASSLGRGTSLSEQYF
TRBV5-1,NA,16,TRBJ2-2,CASSFDSGLDTGELFF
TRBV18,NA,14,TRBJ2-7,CASSPRAGSYEQYF
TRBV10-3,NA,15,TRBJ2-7,CAISERTSGISEQYF
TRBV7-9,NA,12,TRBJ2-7,CASSLEADEQYF
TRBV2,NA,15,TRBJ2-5,CASTRDRAYQETQYF
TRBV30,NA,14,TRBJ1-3,CAWSPTRSGNTIYF
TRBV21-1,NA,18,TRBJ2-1,CASSGDSLAGFSYNEQFF
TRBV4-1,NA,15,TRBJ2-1,CASSPGLAGLHEQFF
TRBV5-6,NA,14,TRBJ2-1,CASSLPPPSNEQFF
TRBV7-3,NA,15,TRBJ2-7,CASSLTGLAGLDQYF
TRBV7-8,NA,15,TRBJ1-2,CASSDRDGHRVGYTF
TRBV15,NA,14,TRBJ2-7,CATSRGRGSTGQYF
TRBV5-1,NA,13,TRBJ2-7,CASSLVLDYEQYF
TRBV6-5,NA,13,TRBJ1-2,CASTPAGFYGYTF
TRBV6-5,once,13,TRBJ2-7,CAVGLAGVREQYF
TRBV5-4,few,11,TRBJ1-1,CASSLGPEAFF
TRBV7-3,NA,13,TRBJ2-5,CASSGRDGETQYF
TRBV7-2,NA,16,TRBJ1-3,CASSGWDRGTGNTIYF